Listed below are T cell receptor beta chains from one sample, sequenced in a study of OX40 agonist ivuxolimab in advanced cancers. Data came from immunoSEQ multiplex PCR; TCRdb stores just in-frame clones and leaves some out. The sample has roughly 40,000 clones; 82% are singletons. The sequenced sample was CD4+ or CD8+ T cells sorted from blood, obtained in a trial of the OX40 agonist ivuxolimab. These receptors were taken from an adult with an advanced solid tumor such as melanoma, head and neck, liver or kidney cancer. Both conserved end residues are part of each CDR3. A D gene is named only where the DNA matches it firmly. The listing skips clone size in some rows; elsewhere it reads once, few, many or a size class.

clone_size	v_call	d_call	j_call	cdr3_nt	cdr3_aa
.	TRBV29-1	.	TRBJ2-5	TGCAGCGTTGAATTATCCCAGGCCCAGTACTTC	CSVELSQAQYF
.	TRBV6-6	TRBD2	TRBJ2-7	TGTGCCAGCACTGGGACTAGGAACGAGCAGTACTTC	CASTGTRNEQYF
.	TRBV5-6	.	TRBJ2-7	TGTGCCAGCAGCTTGACAGCCGCCTACGAGCAGTACTTC	CASSLTAAYEQYF
.	TRBV7-3	TRBD1	TRBJ2-1	TGTGCCAGCAGCCGAACCGGGACAGGGTTACCAGGATACAATGAGCAGTTCTTC	CASSRTGTGLPGYNEQFF
.	TRBV18	.	TRBJ2-6	TGTGCCAGCTCACCACAGTCGACTCACTCTGGGGCCAACGTCCTGACTTTC	CASSPQSTHSGANVLTF
.	TRBV6-5	TRBD2	TRBJ2-1	TGTGCCACCTCGGCGGGGGAAGTCAATGAGCAGTTCTTC	CATSAGEVNEQFF
.	TRBV13	.	TRBJ2-1	TGTGCCAGCAGCTTGTGGGGGCCTGGCGATGAGCAGTTCTTC	CASSLWGPGDEQFF
.	TRBV25-1	.	TRBJ1-1	TGTGCCAGCACCCTAGGGGGGGCGCGTCGGACTGAAGCTTTCTTT	CASTLGGARRTEAFF
few	TRBV6-1	.	TRBJ2-7	TGTGCCAGCAGTGCGCTACCCAGTATACTACCCTACGAGCAGTACTTC	CASSALPSILPYEQYF
.	TRBV7-2	TRBD1	TRBJ2-1	TGTGCCAGCAGCTTAGTAGGACAGGGATCAGGTGAGCAGTTCTTC	CASSLVGQGSGEQFF
.	TRBV6-5	.	TRBJ1-6	TGTGCCAGCAGTTTACAGGGAGACAATTCACCCCTCCACTTT	CASSLQGDNSPLHF
.	TRBV10-3	.	TRBJ2-1	TGTGCCATCAGTGAGTCGGAGGGAGTATCCTACAATGAGCAGTTCTTC	CAISESEGVSYNEQFF
.	TRBV6-6	.	TRBJ2-3	TGTGCCAGCAGTGGACTTCCGACAGATACGCAGTATTTT	CASSGLPTDTQYF
.	TRBV4-3	.	TRBJ2-7	TGCGCCAGCAGCCAAGACCAGGGATCCTACGAGCAGTACTTC	CASSQDQGSYEQYF
few	TRBV11-2	.	TRBJ1-1	TGTGCCAGCAGCTTAACAGGCCAGAACACTGAAGCTTTCTTT	CASSLTGQNTEAFF
.	TRBV28	.	TRBJ2-7	TGTGCCAGCAGCTCCGGACTCTACGAGCAGTACTTC	CASSSGLYEQYF
.	TRBV7-4	.	TRBJ1-2	TGTGCCAGCAGCTCCGGAGCAGCTCGAAAGACCTATGGCTACACCTTC	CASSSGAARKTYGYTF
.	TRBV6-5	.	TRBJ2-7	TGTGCCAGCAGATCCTCCAGGTTTTACGAGCAGTACTTC	CASRSSRFYEQYF
.	TRBV14	TRBD2	TRBJ2-1	TGTGCCAGCCACGCCGGCGGGACTAGCGGGTGGAGCTCCTACAATGAGCAGTTCTTC	CASHAGGTSGWSSYNEQFF
once	TRBV25-1	.	TRBJ2-2	TGTGCCAGCAGACATCGGAACACCGGGGAGCTGTTTTTT	CASRHRNTGELFF
.	TRBV9	TRBD1	TRBJ2-5	TGTGCCAGCAGCGAGGGGACAGCATTCCAAGAGACCCAGTACTTC	CASSEGTAFQETQYF
.	TRBV7-3	TRBD1	TRBJ2-3	TGTGCCAGCAGCTCGACAGGGGGCGGGACAGATACGCAGTATTTT	CASSSTGGGTDTQYF
.	TRBV6-5	TRBD1	TRBJ2-5	TGTGCCAGCAGTTCCCGACAGGGAAAAGAGACCCAGTACTTC	CASSSRQGKETQYF
.	TRBV15	.	TRBJ2-6	TGTGCCACCAGCAGAGAAGGTATCTCTGGGGCCAACGTCCTGACTTTC	CATSREGISGANVLTF
few	TRBV19	TRBD1	TRBJ1-2	TGTGCCAGTAGTAGGGACAGGGCGGGGTATGGCTACACCTTC	CASSRDRAGYGYTF
.	TRBV28	TRBD1	TRBJ1-2	TGTGCCAGCAGTGATGTAGGACAGGGACTCTATGGCTACACCTTC	CASSDVGQGLYGYTF